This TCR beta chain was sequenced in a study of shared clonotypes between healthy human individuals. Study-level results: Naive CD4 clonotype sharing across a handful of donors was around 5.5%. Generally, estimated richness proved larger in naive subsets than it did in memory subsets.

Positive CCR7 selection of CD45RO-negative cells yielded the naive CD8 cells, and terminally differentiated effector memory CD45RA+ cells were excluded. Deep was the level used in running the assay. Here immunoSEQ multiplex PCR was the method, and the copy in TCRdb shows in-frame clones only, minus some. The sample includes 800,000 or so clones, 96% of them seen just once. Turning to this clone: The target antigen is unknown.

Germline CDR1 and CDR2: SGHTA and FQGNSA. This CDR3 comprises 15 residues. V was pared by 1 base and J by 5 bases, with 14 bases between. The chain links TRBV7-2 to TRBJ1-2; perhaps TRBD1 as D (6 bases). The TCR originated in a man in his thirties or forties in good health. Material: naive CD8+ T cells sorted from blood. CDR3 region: CASSLEPRDIYGYTF. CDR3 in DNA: TGTGCCAGCAGCTTAGAACCAAGGGACATTTATGGCTACACCTTC.